This T cell receptor beta chain came from a study of response to subunit inactivated influenza vaccine. Whole-study findings and limits: It was the authors' suggestion that each seasonal influenza vaccination recruits few new T cells.

Turning to this clonotype: The antigen remains undetermined.

TCRdb reanalysed the RT-PCR reads using MiXCR and keeps one entry per CDR3 protein. The repertoire holds under 550,000 distinct CDR3 sequences, with less than 8% as singletons. Germline CDR1 and CDR2: MNHEY and SMNVEV (reference sequence). CDR3 length: 14 residues. With 2 bases removed from V and 2 bases from J, the gap between germline ends came to 9 bases. The sequence came from a man between 50 and 75 years old who received an inactivated influenza vaccine. Sample: PBMCs from blood, taken 23 to 25 months after vaccination. This rearrangement joins TRBV27 to TRBJ1-1; D unresolved. CDR3 sequence: CASSLVATNTEAFF. The CDR3 coding sequence is TGTGCCAGCAGTTTAGTGGCTACCAACACTGAAGCTTTCTTT.